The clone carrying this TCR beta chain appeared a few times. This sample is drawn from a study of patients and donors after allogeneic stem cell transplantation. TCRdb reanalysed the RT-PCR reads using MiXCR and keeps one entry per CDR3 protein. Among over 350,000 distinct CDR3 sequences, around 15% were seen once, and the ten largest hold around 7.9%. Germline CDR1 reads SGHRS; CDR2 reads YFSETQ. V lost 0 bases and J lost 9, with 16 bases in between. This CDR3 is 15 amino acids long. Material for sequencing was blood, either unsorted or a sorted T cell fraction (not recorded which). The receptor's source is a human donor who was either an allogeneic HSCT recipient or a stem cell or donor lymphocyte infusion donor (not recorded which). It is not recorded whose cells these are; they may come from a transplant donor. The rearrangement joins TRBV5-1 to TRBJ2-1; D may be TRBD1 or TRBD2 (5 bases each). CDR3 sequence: CASSLGLGAGGEQFF. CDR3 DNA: TGCGCCAGCAGCTTGGGCCTCGGGGCGGGCGGTGAGCAGTTCTTC.